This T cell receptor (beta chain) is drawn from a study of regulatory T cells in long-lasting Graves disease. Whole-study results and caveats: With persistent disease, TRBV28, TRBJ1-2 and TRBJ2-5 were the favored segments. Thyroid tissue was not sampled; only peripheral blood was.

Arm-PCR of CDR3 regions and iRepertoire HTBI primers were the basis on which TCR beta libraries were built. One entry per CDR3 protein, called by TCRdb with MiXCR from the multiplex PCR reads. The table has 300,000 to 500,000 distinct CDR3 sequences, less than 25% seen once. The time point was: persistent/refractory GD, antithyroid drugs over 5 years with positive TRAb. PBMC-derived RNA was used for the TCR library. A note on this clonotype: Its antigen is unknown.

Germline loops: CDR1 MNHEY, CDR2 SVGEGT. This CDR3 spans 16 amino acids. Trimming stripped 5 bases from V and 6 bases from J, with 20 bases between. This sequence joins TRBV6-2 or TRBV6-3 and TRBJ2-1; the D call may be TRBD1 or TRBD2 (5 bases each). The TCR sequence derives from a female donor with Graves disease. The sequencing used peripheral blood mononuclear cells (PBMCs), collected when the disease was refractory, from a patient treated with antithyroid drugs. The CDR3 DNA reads TGTGCCAGCAGTGATCTCCGGAGAGCGGACACCAATGAGCAGTTCTTC. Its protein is CASSDLRRADTNEQFF.